This T cell receptor beta chain is drawn from a study of blood T cell repertoires in COVID-19. The CDR3 has 14 amino acids. Germline V gives CDR1 MNHEY, CDR2 SMNVEV (reference sequence). V was cut by 3 bases and J by 4 bases, with 10 bases left in between. TCRdb's copy holds only in-frame clones and misses some; the assay was immunoSEQ multiplex PCR. The sample lists 200,000 to 300,000 clones, 82% occurring once. V gene TRBV27 combines with J gene TRBJ1-5; D is possibly TRBD1 (5 bases). Sequenced material: peripheral blood. The TCR comes from a woman in her 70s with acute or convalescent COVID-19. Here the CDR3 DNA reads TGTGCCAGCAGTTTTTCAGGGTGGAATCAGCCCCAGCATTTT. It specifies CASSFSGWNQPQHF.